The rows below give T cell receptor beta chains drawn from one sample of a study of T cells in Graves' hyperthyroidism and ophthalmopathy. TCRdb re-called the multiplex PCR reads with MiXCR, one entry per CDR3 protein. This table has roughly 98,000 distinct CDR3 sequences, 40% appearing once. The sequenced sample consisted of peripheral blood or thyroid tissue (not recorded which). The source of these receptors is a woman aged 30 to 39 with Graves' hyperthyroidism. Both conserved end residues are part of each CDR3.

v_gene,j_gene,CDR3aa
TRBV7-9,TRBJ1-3,CATGALSGNTIYF
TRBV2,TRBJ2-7,CASSGGLAGASEQYF
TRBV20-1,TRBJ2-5,CSASVIRGIETQYF
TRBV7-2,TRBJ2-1,CASSPNSGYTYNEQFF
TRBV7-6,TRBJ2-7,CASSYPGRAYEQYF
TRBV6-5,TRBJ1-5,CASSFNLLQGNSNQPQHF
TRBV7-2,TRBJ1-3,CASSLIAADRGNTIYF
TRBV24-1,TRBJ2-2,CATSDPVTNTGELFF
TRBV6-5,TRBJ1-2,CASSYLLQGGGYGYTF
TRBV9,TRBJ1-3,CASSVAGLGNTIYF
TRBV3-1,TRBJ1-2,CASSQEAVYGYTF
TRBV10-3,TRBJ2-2,CAISASGGAGESFF
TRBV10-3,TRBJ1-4,CATSASNEKLFF
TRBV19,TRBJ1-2,CASSSQTGVYGYTF
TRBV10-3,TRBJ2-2,CAISQTSGSDDTGELFF
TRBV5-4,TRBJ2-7,CASSGGTSGTYEQYF
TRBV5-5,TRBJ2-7,CASSPLEGGSYEQYF
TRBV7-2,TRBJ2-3,CASSLDRTVDTQCF
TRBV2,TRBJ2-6,CASTLAGGPDGANVLTF
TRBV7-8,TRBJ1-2,CASSPITGGSYGYTF
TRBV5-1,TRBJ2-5,CASSLLGSASEETQYF
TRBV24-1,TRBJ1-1,CATSDVPGPNTEAFF
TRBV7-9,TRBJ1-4,CASSTLNLNEKLFF
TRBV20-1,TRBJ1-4,CSASGYQDGKLFF
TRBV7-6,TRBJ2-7,CASSLGTSGSAYEQYF
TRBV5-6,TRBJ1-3,CASSLDLHSGNTIYF
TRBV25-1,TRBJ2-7,CASSDGKGSEQYF
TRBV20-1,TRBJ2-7,CSAASGTVYEQYF
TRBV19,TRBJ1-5,CASSPILDRYNQPQHF
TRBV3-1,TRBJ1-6,CASSQDRWSLHF
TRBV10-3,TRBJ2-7,CAISEGLAGSYEQYF
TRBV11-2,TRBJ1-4,CASSVRTGRGEKLFF
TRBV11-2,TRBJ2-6,CASSPTRQGRDSGRRGANVLTF
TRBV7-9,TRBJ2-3,CASSTTGVTDTRYF
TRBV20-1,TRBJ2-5,CSARGGTSGSGSETQYF
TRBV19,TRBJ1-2,CASGRGLRQAYGYTF
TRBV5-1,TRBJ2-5,CASRKRGTGLRLAGEPQETQYF
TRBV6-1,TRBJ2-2,CASRVRTGDDPGELFF
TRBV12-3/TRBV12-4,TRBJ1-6,CASSKGIGLHF
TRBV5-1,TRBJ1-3,CASSSGTTPSGNTIYF
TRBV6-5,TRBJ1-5,CASSSRSGQPQHF
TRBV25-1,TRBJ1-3,CASRAGEWAGNTIYF
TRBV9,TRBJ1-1,CASSVARGGGSALNTEAFF
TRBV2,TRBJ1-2,CAGSVTGQGIGGGCTF
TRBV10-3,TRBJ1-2,CAISGQPFVYGYTF
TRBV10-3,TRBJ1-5,CAIRGRNGQPQHF
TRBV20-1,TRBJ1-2,CSARDGQAFYYGYTF
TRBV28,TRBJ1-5,CASRLDMFYQPQHF
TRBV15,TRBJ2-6,CATSGGTGVSGANVLTF
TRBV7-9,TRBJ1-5,CASSQQAPQPQHF
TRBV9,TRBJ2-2,CASSVGRGELFF
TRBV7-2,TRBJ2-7,CASSLGESGGNEQYF
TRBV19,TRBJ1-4,CASAQEAGREKLFF
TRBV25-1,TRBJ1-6,CASSVGQPGRSPLHF